This T cell receptor beta chain was observed in a study of cytomegalovirus exposure and HLA in healthy donors. Overall study findings and caveats: Across all donors, roughly uniform sequencing depth was an assumption of the presence/absence analyses. In vitro checks showed that a few CMV-associated chains really do target CMV antigens.

V was clipped by 7 bases and J by 1 base, with 12 bases between them. Germline-derived CDR1 and CDR2 are SNHLY and FYNNEI. There are 14 residues in the CDR3. Both 60 Vbeta primers and 13 Jbeta primers went into the PCR. Sequencing was performed with immunoSEQ multiplex PCR; in TCRdb, only in-frame clones are kept and a portion is missing. The table includes around 180,000 clones, roughly 80% detected once. As for this clone: Its antigen is unknown.

The chain has TRBV2 and TRBJ2-3; D may be TRBD1 (6 bases). Sequenced: PBMCs. The receptor was derived from a woman between 45 and 60 years old in good health and CMV-seropositive. The CDR3 loop reads CASKNRVGTDTQYF. The CDR3, as DNA: TGTGCCAGCAAAAACAGGGTAGGCACAGATACGCAGTATTTT.